This TCR beta chain was retrieved from a study of beta chain features in type 1 diabetes (dated by TCRdb to 2016 to 2019). Regarding the complete study: No differences in mean age, gender distribution, total cell number or subset yield were found between patients and healthy donors. Across all samples, about 110 million sorted cells were examined, and cell number per subset correlated strongly with RNA yield. In the study, recently diagnosed type 1 diabetes patients and matched healthy donors were compared on the TCRB repertoires of their sorted circulating CD4+ T cell subsets. Naive and central memory subsets were obtained from all 28 donors, but regulatory and stem cell-like memory subsets were isolated from only 8 patients and roughly eight healthy donors.

Overall study outcomes, separate from this receptor: Because cDNA was sequenced instead of genomic DNA, highly expressing activated cells could be over-represented, though the groups showed no difference in activation or CD3 levels. Only small numbers of individuals were included in the HLA sub-analyses, which left unresolved whether HLA type had any influence on TCRB rearrangement. The naive, central memory and regulatory TCRB repertoires appeared to resemble one another more closely among patients than among healthy donors. In all four CD4+ subsets, TCRB CDR3 length was moderately but significantly shorter in type 1 diabetes patients. Patients with type 1 diabetes made fewer insertions and deleted more nucleotides at VDJ recombination sites, implying thymic rearrangement abnormalities. Shorter templates might have been favored by PCR, but patient and control samples were amplified and corrected together, so both groups would have been affected equally by any skew.

Each donor gave one peripheral blood draw, averaging approximately 0.12 L, which was collected into heparinised tubes. Using a panel that included CD45RO, CCR7, CD25, CD127, CD95 and CD27, naive, central memory, regulatory and stem cell-like memory CD4+ T cells were sorted on a BD FACSAria II. Purity was above 95% for every sorted population. Right away, PBMCs were isolated by Lymphoprep density gradient centrifugation and were stained directly, with no culture step. So that batch effects would be minimized, each experiment stained and sorted samples in pairs, pairing one healthy donor with one patient. The entire isolated RNA was reverse transcribed using the High Capacity cDNA Reverse Transcription Kit, and thus expressed TCRB transcripts were sequenced. Naive, central memory and regulatory T cell samples underwent deep immunoSEQ sequencing, averaging about 3.57 million total reads per sample. After sorted cells were lysed in RLT buffer, RNA was extracted with DNase-treated RNeasy Micro or Mini kits, with the choice depending on cell number. Each cell subset was processed on its own to prevent cross-contamination, while patient and healthy donor samples were processed together. Using the immunoSEQ multiplex PCR, TCRB sequences were amplified from cDNA into 87-bp fragments spanning the CDR3 region. Sequencing of the amplicons was done on the Illumina HiSeq platform. The paper's data handling went like this. PCR bias was computationally corrected using synthetic template baselines, reads within Hamming distance 2 were collapsed, and singletons that could not be merged were discarded. By aligning reads against IMGT, V, D and J genes, CDR3 length, and insertions or deletions at six rearrangement sites were assigned. Within each subset, clonotype counts were normalized to sorted cell number, after which true diversity and Gini coefficients were computed with the tcR R package. The overlap coefficient, calculated on TCRB nucleotide sequences, was used to measure repertoire sharing. Out-of-frame TCRB sequences from naive cells were analyzed as a proxy for the pre-selection repertoire. TCRdb stores this immuneACCESS table with in-frame sequences only. Part of the clones is absent; in the studies checked, under half of the shortfall reflects unresolved V genes, and no reason is known for the rest. That table supplies the V and J calls and clone size; D and trimming were determined from the DNA. This sample holds about 230,000 clones; 15% to 20% were observed only once. In total, the top ten clones hold 0.065% to 0.1% of the sample.

About this clone: No cognate antigen has been identified for it. Base-call qualities are not available, and no considerably larger clone is one nucleotide away.

The sequencing input was naive CD4+ T cells from blood. What this sample's cell subset or site label stands for: true naive CD4+ T cells. This sequence was found in a young man with type 1 diabetes.

In nucleotide form, the sequence is TGCAGCGCCGGGACAGGGGGTGGCTACACCTTC. Protein translation: CSAGTGGGYTF. Recombination connected TRBV29-1 to TRBJ1-2; TRBD1 lines up with 11 middle nucleotides. Trimming leaves V shorter by 7 bases and J shorter by 7 bases, with the junction holding 2 bases beyond the gene matches. The CDR3 starts with the cysteine, ends with the phenylalanine, and has 11 residues. The CDR3 DNA has 33 bases and is translated from base 1. The germline V gene supplies CDR1 SQVTM and CDR2 ANQGSEA.